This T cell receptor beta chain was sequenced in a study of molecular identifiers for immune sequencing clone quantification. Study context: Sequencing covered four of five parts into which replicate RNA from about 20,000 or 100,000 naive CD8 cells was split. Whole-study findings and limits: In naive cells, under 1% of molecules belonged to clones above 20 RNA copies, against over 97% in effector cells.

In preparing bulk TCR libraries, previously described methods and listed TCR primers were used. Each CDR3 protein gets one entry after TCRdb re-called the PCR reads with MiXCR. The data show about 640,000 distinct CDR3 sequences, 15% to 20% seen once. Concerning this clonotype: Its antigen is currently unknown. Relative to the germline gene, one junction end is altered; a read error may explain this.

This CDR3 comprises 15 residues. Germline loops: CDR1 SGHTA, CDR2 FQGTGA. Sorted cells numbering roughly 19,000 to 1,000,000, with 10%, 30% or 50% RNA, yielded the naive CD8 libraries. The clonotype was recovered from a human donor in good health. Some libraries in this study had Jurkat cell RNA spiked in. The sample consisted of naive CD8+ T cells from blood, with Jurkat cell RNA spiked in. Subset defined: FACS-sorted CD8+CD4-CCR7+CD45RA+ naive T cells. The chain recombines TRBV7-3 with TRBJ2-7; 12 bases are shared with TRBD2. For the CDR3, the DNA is TGTGCCAGCAGCTCCGGACTAGCGGGATGGGAGGAGCGGTACTTC. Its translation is CASSSGLAGWEERYF.